These 4 T cell receptor beta chains were all obtained from the same sample, sequenced in a study of blood T cell repertoires in COVID-19. Generated by immunoSEQ multiplex PCR, the TCRdb table keeps only in-frame clones and is missing some. The data hold more than 70,000 clones, with more than 80% observed a single time. The material sequenced was peripheral blood. The receptors originated from a woman aged 65 to 85 with acute or convalescent COVID-19.

The J gene is TRBJ1-5, the V gene TRBV2, with D tentatively TRBD1 (6 bases). Germline CDR1 and CDR2: SNHLY and FYNNEI. V lost 6 bases, J lost 4 bases, and 13 bases lay in between. The CDR3 is 14 amino acids. The CDR3 DNA reads as TGTGCCAGCAGCGGGGTAACAGGGAATCAGCCCCAGCATTTT. Translating gives CASSGVTGNQPQHF.

This chain uses TRBV6-5 with TRBJ1-2; TRBD1 agrees at 8 bases. Germline-derived CDR1 and CDR2 are MNHEY and SVGAGI. The CDR3 loop spans 15 amino acids. Trimming cost V 0 bases and J 4 bases; bases outside gene matches: 4. This CDR3 is CASSYSNRGVYGYTF. The DNA of the CDR3 is TGTGCCAGCAGTTACTCGAACAGGGGGGTCTATGGCTACACCTTC.

The genes are TRBV7-2 and TRBJ2-2; D unresolved. The V and J ends lost 2 bases and 5 bases respectively, with 12 bases between them. The CDR3 is 15 amino acids. CDR1 SGHTA and CDR2 FQGNSA come from the germline V gene. In nucleotides, the CDR3 is TGTGCCAGCAGCTTATCCAGGATTGCGACCGGGGAGCTGTTTTTT. Protein: CASSLSRIATGELFF. Combining the CDR3 with reference TRBV7-2 and TRBJ2-2 gives the whole variable domain GAGVSQSPSNKVTEKGKDVELRCDPISGHTALYWYRQSLGQGLEFLIYFQGNSAPDKSGLPSDRFSAERTGGSVSTLTIQRTQQEDSAVYLCASSLSRIATGELFFGEGSRLTVL.

This clone has only one observation. The chain links TRBV5-6 to TRBJ1-4; D is unclear. V lost 0 bases and J 3 bases, leaving 12 bases between the germline ends. The CDR3 runs 16 residues. The germline CDR1 and CDR2 sequences are SGHDT and YYEEEE. In DNA, the CDR3 is TGTGCCAGCAGCTTGGGCGGGAGGGCGGCTAATGAAAAACTGTTTTTT. The encoded protein is CASSLGGRAANEKLFF.